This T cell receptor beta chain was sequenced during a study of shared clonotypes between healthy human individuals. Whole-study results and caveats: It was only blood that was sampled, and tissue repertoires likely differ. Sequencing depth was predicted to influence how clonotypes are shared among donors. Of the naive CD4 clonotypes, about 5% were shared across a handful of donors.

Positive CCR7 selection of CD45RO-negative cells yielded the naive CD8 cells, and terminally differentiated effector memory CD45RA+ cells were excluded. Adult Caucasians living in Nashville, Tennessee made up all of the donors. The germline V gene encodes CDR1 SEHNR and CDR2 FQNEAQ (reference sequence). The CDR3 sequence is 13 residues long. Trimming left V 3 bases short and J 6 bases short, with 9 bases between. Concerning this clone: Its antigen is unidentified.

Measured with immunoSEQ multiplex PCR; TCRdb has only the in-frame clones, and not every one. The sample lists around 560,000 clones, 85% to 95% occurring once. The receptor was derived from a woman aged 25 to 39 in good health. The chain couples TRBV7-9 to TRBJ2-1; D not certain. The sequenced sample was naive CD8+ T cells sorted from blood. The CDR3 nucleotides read TGTGCCAGCAGCTTCCCCCTCCGCAATGAGCAGTTCTTC. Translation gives CASSFPLRNEQFF.